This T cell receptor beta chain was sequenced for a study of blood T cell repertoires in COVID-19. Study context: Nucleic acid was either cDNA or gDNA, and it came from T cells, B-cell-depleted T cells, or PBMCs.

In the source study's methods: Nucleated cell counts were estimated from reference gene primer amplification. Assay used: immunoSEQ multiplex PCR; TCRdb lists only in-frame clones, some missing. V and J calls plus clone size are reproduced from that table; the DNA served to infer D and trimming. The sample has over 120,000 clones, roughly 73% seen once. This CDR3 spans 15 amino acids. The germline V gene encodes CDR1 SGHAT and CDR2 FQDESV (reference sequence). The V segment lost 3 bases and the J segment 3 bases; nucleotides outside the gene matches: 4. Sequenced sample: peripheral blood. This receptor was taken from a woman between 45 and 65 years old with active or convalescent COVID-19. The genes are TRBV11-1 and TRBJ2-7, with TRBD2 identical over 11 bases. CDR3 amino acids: CASSLTGTSGYEQYF. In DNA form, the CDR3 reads TGTGCCAGCAGCTTGACCGGGACTAGCGGCTACGAGCAGTACTTC. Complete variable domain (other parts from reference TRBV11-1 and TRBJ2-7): EAEVAQSPRYKITEKSQAVAFWCDPISGHATLYWYRQILGQGPELLVQFQDESVVDDSQLPKDRFSAERLKGVDSTLKIQPAELGDSAMYLCASSLTGTSGYEQYFGPGTRLTVT.